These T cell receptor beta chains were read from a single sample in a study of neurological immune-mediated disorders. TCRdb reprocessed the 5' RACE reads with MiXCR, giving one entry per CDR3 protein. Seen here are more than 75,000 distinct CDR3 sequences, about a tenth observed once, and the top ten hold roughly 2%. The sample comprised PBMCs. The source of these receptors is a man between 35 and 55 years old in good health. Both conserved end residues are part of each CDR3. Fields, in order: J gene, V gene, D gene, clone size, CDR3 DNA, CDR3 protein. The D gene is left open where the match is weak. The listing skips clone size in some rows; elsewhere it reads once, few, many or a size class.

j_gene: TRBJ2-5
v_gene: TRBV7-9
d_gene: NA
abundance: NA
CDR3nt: TGTGCCAGCAGCTTAGAGCTCATGGGAGAGACCCAGTACTTC
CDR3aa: CASSLELMGETQYF

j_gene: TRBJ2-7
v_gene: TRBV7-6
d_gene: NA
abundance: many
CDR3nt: TGTGCCAGCAGCTTTACTAGTCCGGGCGAGCAGTACTTC
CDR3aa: CASSFTSPGEQYF

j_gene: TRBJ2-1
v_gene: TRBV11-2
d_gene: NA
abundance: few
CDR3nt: TGTGCCAGCAGCTTAGTGGGCAGGGGCTCCTACAATGAGCAGTTCTTC
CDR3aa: CASSLVGRGSYNEQFF

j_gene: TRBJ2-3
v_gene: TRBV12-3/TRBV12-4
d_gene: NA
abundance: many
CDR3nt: TGTGCCAACGCCCCGGCAGGGAGAGATACGCAGTATTTT
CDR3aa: CANAPAGRDTQYF

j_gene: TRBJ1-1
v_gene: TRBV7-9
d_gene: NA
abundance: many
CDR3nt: TGTGCCAGCAGCTTAGCAGGAGGGGAAGCTTTCTTT
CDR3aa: CASSLAGGEAFF

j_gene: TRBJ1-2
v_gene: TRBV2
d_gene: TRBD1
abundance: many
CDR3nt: TGTGCCAGCTGGGACGAGACAGGGGATGTGAATGGCTACACCTTC
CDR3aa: CASWDETGDVNGYTF

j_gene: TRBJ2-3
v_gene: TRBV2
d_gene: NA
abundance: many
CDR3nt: TGTGCCAGCAGTGACAGGGGGGGGGCAGATACGCAGTATTTT
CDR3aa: CASSDRGGADTQYF

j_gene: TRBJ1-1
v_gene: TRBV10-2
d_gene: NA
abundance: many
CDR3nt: TGCGCCAGCAGAGACGGTAGCTTCGAAGCTTTCTTT
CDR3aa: CASRDGSFEAFF

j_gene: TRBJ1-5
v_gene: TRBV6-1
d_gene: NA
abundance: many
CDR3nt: TGTGCCAGCAGTGAAAGGCTACAGGGTGGCAATCAGCCCCAGCATTTT
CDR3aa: CASSERLQGGNQPQHF

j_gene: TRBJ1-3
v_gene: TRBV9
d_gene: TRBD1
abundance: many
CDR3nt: TGTGCCAGCAGCGTAGGGGGACAGGGGGCGCTTGGAAACACCATATATTTT
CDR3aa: CASSVGGQGALGNTIYF

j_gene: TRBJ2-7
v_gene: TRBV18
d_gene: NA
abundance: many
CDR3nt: TGTGCCAGCTCATCAGGGACTTACGAGCAGTACTTC
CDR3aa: CASSSGTYEQYF

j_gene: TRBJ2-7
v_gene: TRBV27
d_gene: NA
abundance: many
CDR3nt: TGTGCCAGAAGGAGATGCAGGGGACTCTCCTACGAGCAGTACTTC
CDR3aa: CARRRCRGLSYEQYF

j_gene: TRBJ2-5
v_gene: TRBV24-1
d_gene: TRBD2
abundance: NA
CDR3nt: TGTGCCACCAGTGCCGGGGGGAACGTTCACCAAGAGACCCAGTACTTC
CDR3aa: CATSAGGNVHQETQYF

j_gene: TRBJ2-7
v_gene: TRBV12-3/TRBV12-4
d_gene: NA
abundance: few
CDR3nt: TGTGCCAGCAGTGAGGAATACGAGCAGTACTTC
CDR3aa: CASSEEYEQYF

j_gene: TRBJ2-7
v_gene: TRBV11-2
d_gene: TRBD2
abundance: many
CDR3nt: TGTGCCAGCAGCTTAGGGGGAGGGATCGGAACCTACGAGCAGTACTTC
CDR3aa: CASSLGGGIGTYEQYF